This T cell receptor (beta chain) appears in the sequencing data of a study of multiple sclerosis patients with progressive multifocal leukoencephalopathy. V was clipped by 4 bases and J by 9 bases; unmatched bases: 6. CDR3 length equals 13 residues. Per the germline V gene, CDR1 is SGHVS and CDR2 is FQNEAQ. Data came from immunoSEQ multiplex PCR; TCRdb stores just in-frame clones and leaves some out. The data contain about 31,000 clones, 80% to 90% of them seen just once; the ten biggest clones take up 5.7%. Indicated time point: time of PML onset. Between about 15 and 56 months of natalizumab therapy passed before PML developed in these natalizumab-treated patients.

V gene TRBV7-8 combines with J gene TRBJ2-1; 7 bases match TRBD2. This receptor was obtained from a woman in her forties with progressive multifocal leukoencephalopathy. The sequences come from PBMCs, collected from a patient treated with natalizumab. CDR3 nucleotides: TGTGCCAGCAGCTCCCCTGGGAGGGGTGAGCAGTTCTTC. Translated, it gives CASSSPGRGEQFF.